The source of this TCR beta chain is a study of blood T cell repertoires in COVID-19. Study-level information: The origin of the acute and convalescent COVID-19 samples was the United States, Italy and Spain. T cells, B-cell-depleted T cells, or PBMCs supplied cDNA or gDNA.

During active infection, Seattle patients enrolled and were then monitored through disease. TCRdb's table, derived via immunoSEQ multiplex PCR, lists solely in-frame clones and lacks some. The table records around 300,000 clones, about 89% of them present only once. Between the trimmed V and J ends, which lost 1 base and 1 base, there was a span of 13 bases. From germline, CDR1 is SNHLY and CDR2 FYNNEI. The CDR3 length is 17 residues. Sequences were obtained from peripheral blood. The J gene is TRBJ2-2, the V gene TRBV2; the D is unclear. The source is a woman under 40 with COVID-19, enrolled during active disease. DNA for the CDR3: TGTGCCAGCAGTGAAGTTCCGGGTGGCGTGAACACCGGGGAGCTGTTTTTT. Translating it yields CASSEVPGGVNTGELFF.